The T cell receptor beta chain under discussion was sequenced for a study of regulatory T cells in long-lasting Graves disease (dated by TCRdb to the early 2020s). Describing the broader study: To count as having persistent Graves' disease, a patient had to have received antithyroid drug treatment for over 5 years with TSH receptor autoantibodies remaining persistently positive. Patients with persistent Graves' disease were compared with patients with newly diagnosed Graves' disease using TCR sequencing and RNA sequencing of peripheral blood. The study was registered as a clinical trial and conducted in China. TCR sequencing covered roughly 13 persistent and some 20 newly diagnosed Graves' disease patients, some 33 samples in total. Antithyroid drugs had been taken for approximately 10 years on average by persistent Graves' disease patients in the clinical cohort.

Taken with the paper, the label for time point translates to: persistent/refractory GD, antithyroid drugs over 5 years with positive TRAb. RNA was extracted from PBMCs in TRIzol for both TCR sequencing and RNA sequencing. The diagnosis of Graves' disease was made according to American Thyroid Association guidelines. The patients came from an endocrinology department in Xi'an, China. Each patient gave roughly 10 milliliters of peripheral blood, collected in an EDTA anticoagulant tube. Ficoll Paque Plus density gradient separation was used to isolate PBMCs, and no further T cell sorting was performed. An Agilent 2100 Bioanalyzer and agarose gel were used to assess RNA quality, and a NanoDrop 2000 was used to measure RNA concentration. The CDR3 runs 15 residues from the cysteine to the phenylalanine. Kept here is only the CDR3 DNA, which spans 45 bases and is read in frame from base 1. In the germline V gene, CDR1 corresponds to MNHNS and CDR2 to SASEGT. The V and J ends are trimmed by 5 bases and 2 bases, leaving 12 bases between them.

To prepare the library, multiplex PCR was applied. TCRdb shows the sequencer as Illumina HiSeq 4000. CDR3 regions were amplified by Arm-PCR with iRepertoire HTBI primers to construct TCR beta libraries. Gel purification was performed on PCR products prior to sequencing. As for the original processing: Gene usage analysis of CDR3 amino acid clonotypes used the approximately 62 TRBV and around 13 TRBJ segments found across samples. COPE and FqMerger were used to merge filtered high-quality paired reads into contigs. BLAST was used to align contigs to IMGT TRBV, TRBD and TRBJ reference genes, and CDR3 was defined according to IMGT. Any clonotype with a frequency above 0.1% was counted as a highly expanded clone. Shannon entropy was used to measure repertoire diversity, and the Gini coefficient was used to measure V-J evenness. Public clonotypes were defined as clonotypes shared by more than one individual. TCRdb applied fastp at Q25 and MiXCR to the public reads, then kept only in-frame beta chains. Rows are combined by CDR3 protein, so each entry shows the most common genes and DNA. In this record, the V and J calls reflect TCRdb's handling and not the investigators' own analysis. This sample gives approximately 500,000 distinct CDR3 sequences in total; around a fifth of them show up just once. The ten largest account for roughly 7.1% of the sample.

For this clonotype: Its cognate antigen has yet to be identified. Base qualities are not provided; no much larger clone lies one nucleotide away.

Overall study results and their limits: As a limitation, the authors acknowledged that the small sample size may reduce accuracy. More public clonotypes were shared among persistent patients (roughly 2,900) than among newly diagnosed patients (roughly 1,000). Peripheral blood alone was examined, since thyroid tissue, which constituted the primary lesion, could not be accessed. TRBV28, TRBJ1-2 and TRBJ2-5 were preferentially used in persistent disease, while TRBV20-1 and TRBJ2-1 were favored in newly diagnosed disease. Sequencing and analysis were limited to the TCR beta chain. Lower TCR Shannon entropy and fewer highly expanded clones were observed in persistent Graves' disease patients than in newly diagnosed patients, which suggested clonal expansion.

The sequenced sample was peripheral blood mononuclear cells (PBMCs), obtained when the disease was refractory, from a patient treated with antithyroid drugs. The rearrangement joined TRBV6-1 to TRBJ2-2; the D gene is tentatively TRBD1 or TRBD2, each matching 5 bases. This clonotype was sampled from a female donor with Graves disease. The DNA sequence is TGTGCCAGCAGTAGGGACGTTATCAACACCGGGGAGCTGTTTTTT. The resulting protein is CASSRDVINTGELFF.